These 4 T cell receptor beta chains originate from one sample sequenced in a study of blood T cell repertoires in COVID-19. The method was immunoSEQ multiplex PCR; TCRdb's version includes in-frame clones alone and lacks a portion of them. The sample lists around 130,000 clones, approximately 80% occurring once. The sequencing input was peripheral blood. The source is a woman aged 55-69 years with acute or convalescent COVID-19.

The table lists this clone with a few counts. The chain has TRBV2 and TRBJ1-1; D unresolved. There are 15 residues in the CDR3. The germline gives CDR1 SNHLY, CDR2 FYNNEI. V gave up 6 bases and J gave up 0 bases, with 14 bases separating them. CDR3 sequence: CASRYDPEMNTEAFF. The CDR3 DNA is TGTGCCAGCAGGTACGACCCGGAGATGAACACTGAAGCTTTCTTT.

V and J are TRBV7-8 and TRBJ2-5; D is perhaps TRBD1 (6 bases). The CDR3 contains 13 residues. Trimming cost V 3 bases and J 4 bases, with 9 bases left between them. Germline V gives CDR1 SGHVS, CDR2 FQNEAQ. CDR3 protein: CASSFLGGETQYF. CDR3 bases: TGTGCCAGCAGCTTTCTAGGGGGAGAGACCCAGTACTTC.

This chain connects TRBV18 to TRBJ2-5, with D possibly matching TRBD1 (5 bases). Germline V gene data show CDR1 as KGHSH and CDR2 as LQKENI. There are 13 residues in the CDR3. Trimming removed 6 bases at V and 5 bases at J, with 13 bases between. As DNA, the CDR3 is TGTGCCAGCTCGGGGCCCCAGGATGAGACCCAGTACTTC. It encodes CASSGPQDETQYF.

The V call is TRBV2, the J call TRBJ1-1, with D unclear. Looked up from germline, CDR1 is SNHLY and CDR2 is FYNNEI. This CDR3 comprises 12 residues. The ends were cut back, 6 bases at V and 4 bases at J, with 9 bases in the middle. The CDR3 loop reads CASSQASTEAFF. The DNA for the CDR3 is TGTGCCAGCAGCCAGGCATCCACTGAAGCTTTCTTT.